The entry below gives a single T cell receptor (beta chain) sequence along with its context. The sample is drawn from a study of blood T cell repertoires in COVID-19. Study details: Both acute and convalescent COVID-19 samples were obtained from the United States, Italy and Spain. From T cells, B-cell-depleted T cells, or PBMCs came the material, which was cDNA or gDNA.

CDR3 size: 18 residues. The V segment lost 1 base and the J segment 0 bases; nucleotides outside the gene matches: 8. Looked up from germline, CDR1 is MGHRA and CDR2 is YSYEKL. Sequenced by immunoSEQ multiplex PCR; TCRdb stores in-frame clones only, minus some. The data hold 150,000 to 200,000 clones, with approximately 85% observed a single time. Sequences were obtained from peripheral blood. The sequence was obtained from a woman older than 75 with acute or convalescent COVID-19. This chain connects TRBV4-1 to TRBJ1-2, with TRBD1 matching over 10 bases. The DNA of the CDR3 is TGCGCCAGCAGCCAAGCGGGGACAGGGGCCTTAGCTAACTATGGCTACACCTTC. Translation: CASSQAGTGALANYGYTF.